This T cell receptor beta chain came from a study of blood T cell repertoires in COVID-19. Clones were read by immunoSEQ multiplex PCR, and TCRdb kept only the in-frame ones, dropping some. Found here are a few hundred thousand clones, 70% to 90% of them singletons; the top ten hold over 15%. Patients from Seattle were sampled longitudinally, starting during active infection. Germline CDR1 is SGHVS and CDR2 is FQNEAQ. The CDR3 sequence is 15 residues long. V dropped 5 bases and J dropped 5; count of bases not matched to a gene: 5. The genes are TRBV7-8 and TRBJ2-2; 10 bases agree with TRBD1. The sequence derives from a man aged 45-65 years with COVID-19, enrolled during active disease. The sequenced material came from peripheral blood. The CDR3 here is CASSRDRGYTGELFF. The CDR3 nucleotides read TGTGCCAGCAGCCGGGACAGGGGATATACCGGGGAGCTGTTTTTT.